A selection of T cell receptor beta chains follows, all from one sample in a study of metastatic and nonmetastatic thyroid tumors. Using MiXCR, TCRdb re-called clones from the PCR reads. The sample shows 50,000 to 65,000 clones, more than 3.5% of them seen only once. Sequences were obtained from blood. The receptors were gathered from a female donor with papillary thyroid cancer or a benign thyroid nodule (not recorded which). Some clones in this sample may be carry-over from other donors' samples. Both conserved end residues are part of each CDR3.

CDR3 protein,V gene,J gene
CASSEVWGGGYVEQYF,TRBV6-1,TRBJ2-7
CASSLEGIDNSPLHF,TRBV11-2,TRBJ1-6
CASILAGNEKLFF,TRBV4-1,TRBJ1-4
CASSGQGPISGANVLTF,TRBV6-1,TRBJ2-6
CSAKMVGGSGQPQHF,TRBV20-1,TRBJ1-5
CASSLGGDRVRAFF,TRBV5-1,TRBJ1-1
CASSIGGLGYTF,TRBV19,TRBJ1-2
CSASNGDEQYF,TRBV20-1,TRBJ2-7
CASSVSVTDTQYF,TRBV9,TRBJ2-3
CSARDRRESQETQYF,TRBV20-1,TRBJ2-5
CATGGFGTEAFF,TRBV10-3,TRBJ1-1
CASSYSHLLPYGYTF,TRBV6-2/TRBV6-3,TRBJ1-2
CATSESGRGGNHPQHF,TRBV24-1,TRBJ1-5
CASSPRAGGGTDTQYF,TRBV4-1,TRBJ2-3
CASSYSQARGSEKLFF,TRBV6-5,TRBJ1-4
CASSFSSLGSNEQFF,TRBV12-3/TRBV12-4,TRBJ2-1
CASSPDAGGFNEQYF,TRBV5-1,TRBJ2-7
CASSLAVAGLAFF,TRBV7-2,TRBJ2-1
CATNTGGNTEAFF,TRBV3-1,TRBJ1-1
CASSQVAQGQFF,TRBV4-1,TRBJ2-1
CASSGISGNEQFF,TRBV6-4,TRBJ2-1
CASRASSGGGHEQFF,TRBV2,TRBJ2-1
CASSTGLAENTGELFF,TRBV19,TRBJ2-2
CASSPRDTTYEKLFF,TRBV18,TRBJ1-4
CASSFRLAQYF,TRBV6-1,TRBJ2-7
CSARVGGRDEQFF,TRBV20-1,TRBJ2-1
CASSYRAATNEKLFF,TRBV6-1,TRBJ1-4
CASSQDAGGSSTDTQYF,TRBV14,TRBJ2-3
CASSESDRNLWGYTF,TRBV2,TRBJ1-2
CATSGGTGPYSNQPQHF,TRBV24-1,TRBJ1-5
CASSLELALSYNEQFF,TRBV11-2,TRBJ2-1
CASSVNTKAFF,TRBV2,TRBJ1-1
CASSLRGLGTQTYEQYF,TRBV27,TRBJ2-7
CASNRGPGADTGELFF,TRBV6-1,TRBJ2-2
CASSQEGGYNEQFF,TRBV4-2,TRBJ2-1
CASSPGDYGYTF,TRBV12-3/TRBV12-4,TRBJ1-2
CASTLSGGHSGANVLTF,TRBV7-9,TRBJ2-6
CATRLGNEQFF,TRBV15,TRBJ2-1
CASSPSPNYEQYF,TRBV18,TRBJ2-7
CASSLRRAYEQYF,TRBV27,TRBJ2-7
CASRPSRTGWNGYTF,TRBV2,TRBJ1-2
CASSPPGGREEKLFF,TRBV19,TRBJ1-4
CASSLLRGIGNEQFF,TRBV12-3/TRBV12-4,TRBJ2-1
CASSYRTGELFF,TRBV6-1,TRBJ2-2
CASSFGDRDNQPQHF,TRBV5-1,TRBJ1-5
CASRKGGFTEAFF,TRBV27,TRBJ1-1
CASSLGPPPREQYF,TRBV7-3,TRBJ2-7
CASSLMGEEKLFF,TRBV7-9,TRBJ1-4
CASSLGGTNSPLHF,TRBV28,TRBJ1-6
CASRTAPTTGELFF,TRBV19,TRBJ2-2
CSARDRVISYEQYF,TRBV20-1,TRBJ2-7
CATSDPAGAPNTQYF,TRBV24-1,TRBJ2-3
CSAHPGQLGIYTQYF,TRBV20-1,TRBJ2-3
CASISPGSYGANVMTF,TRBV2,TRBJ2-6